This is a list of T cell receptor beta chains from one sample in a study of T-cell reconstitution after alpha-beta-depleted transplantation in children. TCRdb itself ran the PCR reads through MiXCR, one entry per CDR3 protein. The table lists roughly 150,000 distinct CDR3 sequences, 11% of them singletons, with 13% in the top ten. The material sequenced was PBMCs, taken before TCRalphabeta/CD19-depleted stem cell transplant. Receptors were obtained from a boy aged 2 to 10 with acute myeloid leukemia, due to receive a stem cell transplant. Each CDR3 is given with its conserved first and last residue. Fields, in order: J gene, clone size, D gene, V gene, CDR3 length, CDR3 protein, CDR3 DNA. D genes are given only for firm matches. Size is stated for part of the rows, as once, few or many counts, or as a class when the clone is expanded.

TRBJ2-1	-	-	TRBV15	16	CTTSRSTESGVNEQFF	TGTACCACCAGCAGATCGACAGAGTCCGGCGTCAATGAGCAGTTCTTC
TRBJ1-2	many	-	TRBV5-1	15	CASSQSWWPNYGYTF	TGCGCCAGCAGCCAATCGTGGTGGCCTAACTATGGCTACACCTTC
TRBJ2-3	many	TRBD2	TRBV11-1	19	CASSLAHGLALISTDTQYF	TGTGCCAGCAGCTTAGCGCATGGACTAGCGCTAATATCCACAGATACGCAGTATTTT
TRBJ2-1	many	-	TRBV20-1	14	CSARDQVARNEQFF	TGCAGTGCTAGAGATCAAGTGGCTCGTAATGAGCAGTTCTTC
TRBJ1-1	many	-	TRBV9	13	CASSPTVNTEAFF	TGTGCCAGCAGCCCGACAGTGAACACTGAAGCTTTCTTT
TRBJ2-7	-	-	TRBV6-2/TRBV6-3	16	CASSYLPTGRTYEQYF	TGTGCCAGCAGTTACCTGCCAACGGGACGCACCTACGAGCAGTACTTC
TRBJ2-7	many	-	TRBV5-5	13	CASSSSGLYEQYF	TGTGCCAGCAGTAGCAGTGGTCTCTACGAGCAGTACTTC
TRBJ1-4	-	-	TRBV7-2	15	CASSGWPHVNENLFF	TGTGCCAGCAGCGGCTGGCCCCACGTAAATGAAAATCTGTTTTTT
TRBJ2-1	many	TRBD1	TRBV2	15	CASSPDRGLYNEQFF	TGTGCCAGCAGTCCGGACAGGGGCCTTTACAATGAGCAGTTCTTC
TRBJ2-3	-	TRBD1	TRBV7-9	16	CASSWTTGGSTDTQYF	TGTGCCAGCAGCTGGACGACAGGGGGGAGTACAGATACGCAGTATTTT
TRBJ2-3	many	TRBD2	TRBV20-1	15	CSAARTSGITDTQYF	TGCAGTGCTGCCCGGACTAGCGGGATCACAGATACGCAGTATTTT
TRBJ2-3	many	TRBD2	TRBV3-1	12	CAILAGAGTQYF	TGTGCCATACTAGCGGGAGCGGGTACGCAGTATTTT
TRBJ2-7	many	TRBD1	TRBV5-1	14	CASSLGQGNYEQYF	TGCGCCAGCAGCTTGGGACAGGGGAACTACGAGCAGTACTTC
TRBJ1-4	many	-	TRBV5-1	14	CASSLGRTNEKLFF	TGCGCCAGCAGCTTGGGACGAACTAATGAAAAACTGTTTTTT
TRBJ2-1	-	TRBD1	TRBV20-1	16	CSAHYFGTGTRNEQFF	TGCAGTGCTCACTACTTTGGGACAGGGACGAGGAATGAGCAGTTCTTC
TRBJ2-1	few	TRBD1	TRBV10-3	14	CAISDDREWNEQFF	TGTGCCATCAGTGATGACAGGGAGTGGAATGAGCAGTTCTTC
TRBJ2-7	few	TRBD2	TRBV20-1	15	CSARGGRGSTYEQYF	TGCAGTGCTAGAGGTGGGCGGGGGTCTACCTACGAGCAGTACTTC
TRBJ1-1	many	-	TRBV5-1	14	CASSPLIGRTEAFF	TGCGCCAGCAGCCCCCTCATAGGGCGAACTGAAGCTTTCTTT
TRBJ1-5	many	-	TRBV11-2	13	CASSTRPWGPQHF	TGTGCCAGCAGCACTAGACCGTGGGGGCCCCAGCATTTT
TRBJ2-3	many	-	TRBV4-1	18	CASSHQIGGTVSTDTQYF	TGCGCCAGCAGCCACCAGATTGGGGGGACGGTTAGCACAGATACGCAGTATTTT
TRBJ2-3	many	TRBD1	TRBV20-1	15	CSARVDRGRTDTQYF	TGCAGTGCTAGGGTCGACAGGGGGCGAACAGATACGCAGTATTTT
TRBJ2-7	many	-	TRBV5-1	15	CASSLVSPSSYEQYF	TGCGCCAGCAGCTTGGTAAGTCCAAGCTCCTACGAGCAGTACTTC
TRBJ2-3	few	-	TRBV16	12	CASSQSRDTQYF	TGTGCCAGCAGCCAATCGAGGGATACGCAGTATTTT
TRBJ2-1	few	TRBD2	TRBV3-1	15	CASSGTSGGRDEQFF	TGTGCCAGCTCGGGGACTAGCGGGGGACGCGATGAGCAGTTCTTC
TRBJ2-1	many	TRBD2	TRBV27	15	CASSPDGGAYNEQFF	TGTGCCAGCTCCCCGGACGGGGGGGCCTACAATGAGCAGTTCTTC
TRBJ2-2	-	-	TRBV11-1	15	CASKPGLTTSGELFF	TGTGCCAGCAAGCCGGGACTGACAACGTCCGGGGAGCTGTTTTTT
TRBJ2-2	many	-	TRBV5-1	11	CASSSGGELFF	TGCGCCAGCAGCTCCGGAGGGGAGCTGTTTTTT
TRBJ1-2	many	-	TRBV11-2	15	CASSLRGPTDYGYTF	TGTGCCAGCAGCCTTCGGGGTCCCACGGACTATGGCTACACCTTC
TRBJ1-5	many	-	TRBV12-3/TRBV12-4	15	CASSLALDRNQPQHF	TGTGCCAGCAGTTTAGCGCTGGACCGGAATCAGCCCCAGCATTTT
TRBJ1-5	many	-	TRBV28	14	CASSSSLGNQPQHF	TGTGCCAGCAGTTCGTCCCTTGGCAATCAGCCCCAGCATTTT
TRBJ1-1	-	-	TRBV7-6	14	CASSPIGGNTEAFF	TGTGCCAGCAGCCCAATCGGGGGGAACACTGAAGCTTTCTTT
TRBJ2-2	many	-	TRBV6-5	17	CASSYSTQKRNTGELFF	TGTGCCAGCAGTTACTCGACGCAGAAGCGGAACACCGGGGAGCTGTTTTTT
TRBJ2-3	many	TRBD2	TRBV6-5	15	CASSYPSGFTDTQYF	TGTGCCAGCAGTTACCCTAGCGGCTTCACAGATACGCAGTATTTT
TRBJ1-6	many	-	TRBV7-2	13	CASSLAGGSPLHF	TGTGCCAGCAGCTTAGCCGGGGGTTCACCCCTCCACTTT
TRBJ2-1	many	TRBD2	TRBV24-1	16	CATSGVAGGPYNEQFF	TGTGCCACCAGTGGGGTAGCGGGAGGGCCCTACAATGAGCAGTTCTTC
TRBJ2-1	many	TRBD2	TRBV27	15	CASSLRLAGPDEQFF	TGTGCCAGCAGTTTACGGCTAGCGGGACCGGATGAGCAGTTCTTC
TRBJ2-2	many	TRBD1	TRBV5-1	15	CASSPQTGYTGELFF	TGCGCCAGCAGCCCTCAGACAGGGTACACCGGGGAGCTGTTTTTT
TRBJ2-5	many	-	TRBV7-9	12	CASSHEIKTQYF	TGTGCCAGCAGCCACGAGATTAAGACCCAGTACTTC
TRBJ2-7	many	-	TRBV5-1	14	CASSWVGSCYEQYF	TGCGCCAGCAGCTGGGTGGGGTCCTGCTACGAGCAGTACTTC
TRBJ1-3	many	-	TRBV13	16	CASRGQWGRSGNTIYF	TGTGCCAGCAGAGGACAGTGGGGCCGCTCTGGAAACACCATATATTTT
TRBJ2-3	few	TRBD1	TRBV20-1	15	CSASGTGVLTDTQYF	TGCAGTGCTAGCGGGACAGGGGTTCTCACAGATACGCAGTATTTT
TRBJ2-1	many	TRBD2	TRBV7-3	15	CASSLLGLAGNEQFF	TGTGCCAGCAGCTTACTGGGACTAGCGGGGAATGAGCAGTTCTTC
TRBJ2-2	many	TRBD1	TRBV11-2	18	CASSPLRPGTGLFGELFF	TGTGCCAGCAGCCCCCTTCGGCCCGGGACAGGTTTGTTCGGGGAGCTGTTTTTT
TRBJ1-1	-	-	TRBV30	15	CAWGISGKTNTEAFF	TGTGCCTGGGGTATATCAGGAAAAACCAACACTGAAGCTTTCTTT
TRBJ2-2	many	-	TRBV7-9	16	CASSGRQASNTGELFF	TGTGCCAGCAGCGGCCGACAGGCCTCGAACACCGGGGAGCTGTTTTTT
TRBJ1-1	many	-	TRBV10-3	12	CAIKGANTEAFF	TGTGCCATCAAAGGCGCGAACACTGAAGCTTTCTTT
TRBJ1-3	many	-	TRBV20-1	14	CSATPGAAGNTIYF	TGCAGTGCTACTCCCGGGGCCGCTGGAAACACCATATATTTT
TRBJ1-1	many	-	TRBV29-1	11	CSVEKYTEAFF	TGCAGCGTTGAGAAATACACTGAAGCTTTCTTT
TRBJ1-5	many	-	TRBV12-3/TRBV12-4	16	CASRGAGYYSNQPQHF	TGTGCCAGCAGAGGTGCCGGGTATTATAGCAATCAGCCCCAGCATTTT
TRBJ2-7	many	-	TRBV7-9	13	CASSSIVTYEQYF	TGTGCCAGCAGCTCGATAGTAACCTACGAGCAGTACTTC
TRBJ2-5	many	-	TRBV20-1	12	CSARDSGETQYF	TGCAGTGCTAGAGATTCCGGGGAGACCCAGTACTTC
TRBJ2-1	many	-	TRBV14	16	CASSQKTQMTYNEQFF	TGTGCCAGCAGCCAGAAGACACAGATGACTTACAATGAGCAGTTCTTC
TRBJ1-2	-	-	TRBV6-2/TRBV6-3	15	CASSRGGPTSGGYTF	TGTGCCAGCAGCCGGGGAGGACCGACCTCTGGAGGCTACACCTTC
TRBJ1-2	many	TRBD1	TRBV20-1	18	CSASSVWAGGRRNYGYTF	TGCAGTGCAAGTAGTGTGTGGGCAGGGGGCCGAAGAAACTATGGCTACACCTTC
TRBJ2-1	many	TRBD2	TRBV4-1	14	CASSPLSGGNEQFF	TGCGCCAGCAGCCCCTTGAGCGGGGGAAATGAGCAGTTCTTC
TRBJ2-3	many	TRBD2	TRBV5-1	16	CASSSRVAGPPDTQYF	TGCGCCAGCAGCTCCCGGGTAGCGGGTCCGCCAGATACGCAGTATTTT
TRBJ2-1	many	TRBD2	TRBV11-1	15	CASSSRTSGFYEQFF	TGTGCCAGCAGCTCCCGGACTAGCGGTTTCTATGAGCAGTTCTTC
TRBJ1-1	many	-	TRBV4-1	13	CASSVPMNTEAFF	TGCGCCAGCAGTGTACCTATGAACACTGAAGCTTTCTTT
TRBJ2-1	many	TRBD2	TRBV7-9	15	CASSTRTRSYNEQFF	TGTGCCAGCAGCACCCGGACTAGAAGCTACAATGAGCAGTTCTTC